The rows below give T cell receptor beta chains drawn from one sample of a study of spatial heterogeneity in lung cancer. Each CDR3 protein gets one entry after TCRdb re-called the 5' RACE reads with MiXCR. The sample has approximately 20,000 distinct CDR3 sequences; over 2.5% are singletons. The input for sequencing was lung tumor tissue, taken at surgery. These receptors came from a male donor with early-stage non-small cell lung cancer. Both conserved end residues are part of each CDR3. A D gene is named only where the DNA matches it firmly. Each size is once, few, many, or a class for an expanded clone.

j_gene,len,abundance,d_gene,v_gene,CDR3nt,CDR3aa
TRBJ2-7,14,many,TRBD2,TRBV28,TGTGCCAGCAGTAGCGGGGCCCCCCCCTACGAGCAGTACTTC,CASSSGAPPYEQYF
TRBJ2-6,18,many,TRBD1,TRBV4-3,TGCGCCAGCAGCCAAGATAGAACAGGGGGCTTTGGGGCCAACGTCCTGACTTTC,CASSQDRTGGFGANVLTF
TRBJ2-3,12,many,.,TRBV2,TGTACCTCCCAGCGGGCCTCGGATACGCAGTATTTT,CTSQRASDTQYF
TRBJ2-2,16,many,.,TRBV7-3,TGTGCCAGCAGCTTAAATGGCCCCGGGGACACCGGGGAGCTGTTTTTT,CASSLNGPGDTGELFF
TRBJ2-5,15,many,.,TRBV5-1,TGCGCCAGCAGCTTGACGGGCGGGCCACAAGAGACCCAGTACTTC,CASSLTGGPQETQYF
TRBJ2-1,15,many,.,TRBV28,TGTGCCAGCAGTAGTCTCGGGACTCCTAACAATGAGCAGTTCTTC,CASSSLGTPNNEQFF
TRBJ1-6,16,many,TRBD1,TRBV6-1,TGTGCCAGCAGTGAAAGGACAGGGGGTTATAATTCACCCCTCCACTTT,CASSERTGGYNSPLHF
TRBJ1-3,14,many,.,TRBV10-3,TGTGCCACGGCATTGGTGAGCTCTGGAAACACCATATATTTT,CATALVSSGNTIYF
TRBJ1-1,14,many,TRBD1,TRBV6-5,TGTGCCAGCAGTTCTAGGACAGGGGACACTGAAGCTTTCTTT,CASSSRTGDTEAFF
TRBJ1-5,16,many,TRBD1,TRBV4-1,TGCGCCAGCAGCCAAATGCAGGGGGCGCAGGGTCAGCCCCAGCATTTT,CASSQMQGAQGQPQHF
TRBJ1-5,16,many,TRBD1,TRBV4-2,TGTGCCAGCAGCCATGCCCAAGACAGGGCCAATCAGCCCCAGCATTTT,CASSHAQDRANQPQHF
TRBJ2-7,15,many,.,TRBV12-3/TRBV12-4,TGTGCCAGCAGTTCACCGGGACATGGGACCTACGAGCAGTACTTC,CASSSPGHGTYEQYF
TRBJ2-2,15,many,.,TRBV7-3,TGTGCCAGCAGCTTAACAGGGCAGAACACCGGGGAGCTGTTTTTT,CASSLTGQNTGELFF
TRBJ2-1,17,many,TRBD2,TRBV18,TGTGCCAGCTCACCTGTGGTACTAGCGGGAGCCTACAATGAGCAGTTCTTC,CASSPVVLAGAYNEQFF